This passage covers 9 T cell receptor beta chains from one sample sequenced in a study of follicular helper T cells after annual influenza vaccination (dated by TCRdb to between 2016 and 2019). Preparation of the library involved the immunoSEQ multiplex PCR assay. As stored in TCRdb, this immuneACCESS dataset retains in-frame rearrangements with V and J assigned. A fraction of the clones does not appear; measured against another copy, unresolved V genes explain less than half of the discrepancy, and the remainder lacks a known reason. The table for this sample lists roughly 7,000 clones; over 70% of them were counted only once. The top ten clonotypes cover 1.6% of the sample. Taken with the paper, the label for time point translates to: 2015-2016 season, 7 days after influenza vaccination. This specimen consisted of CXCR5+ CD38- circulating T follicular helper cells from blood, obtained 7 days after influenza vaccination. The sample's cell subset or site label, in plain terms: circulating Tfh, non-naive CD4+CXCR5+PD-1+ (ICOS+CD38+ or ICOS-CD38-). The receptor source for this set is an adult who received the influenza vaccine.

The DNA for the CDR3 is TGTGCCAGCAGTCCATCCAATGAGCAGTTCTTC. Protein: CASSPSNEQFF. V is TRBV6-6 and J is TRBJ2-1; D gene unclear. V lost 5 bases and J lost 6, with 5 bases in between. CDR1 is MNHNY, CDR2 SVGAGI, per germline (reference sequence). The CDR3 runs to 11 residues.

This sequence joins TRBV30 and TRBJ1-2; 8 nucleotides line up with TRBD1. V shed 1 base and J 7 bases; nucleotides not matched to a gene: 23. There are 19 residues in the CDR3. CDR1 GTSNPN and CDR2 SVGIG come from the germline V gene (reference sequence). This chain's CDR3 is CAWSGTALDRGKRSGGYTF. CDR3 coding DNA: TGTGCCTGGAGTGGGACCGCACTCGACAGGGGAAAACGATCTGGTGGCTACACCTTC.

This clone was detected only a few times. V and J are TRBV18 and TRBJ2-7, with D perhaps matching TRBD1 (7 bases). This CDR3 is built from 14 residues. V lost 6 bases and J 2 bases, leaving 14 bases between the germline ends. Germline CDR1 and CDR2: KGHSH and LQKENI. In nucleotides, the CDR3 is TGTGCCAGCTCCCAGGCGGGACAGCCCTACGAGCAGTACTTC. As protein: CASSQAGQPYEQYF.

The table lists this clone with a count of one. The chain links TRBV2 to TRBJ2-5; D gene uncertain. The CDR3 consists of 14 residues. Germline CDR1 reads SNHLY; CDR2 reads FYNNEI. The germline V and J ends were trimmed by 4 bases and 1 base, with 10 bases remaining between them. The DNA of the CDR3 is TGTGCCAGCAGTGCTCTCACAGTCCAAGAGACCCAGTACTTC. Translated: CASSALTVQETQYF.

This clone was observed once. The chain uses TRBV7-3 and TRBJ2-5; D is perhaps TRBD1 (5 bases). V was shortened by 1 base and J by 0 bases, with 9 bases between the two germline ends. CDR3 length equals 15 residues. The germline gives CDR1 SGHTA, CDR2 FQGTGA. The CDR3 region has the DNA TGTGCCAGCAGCTTAAGTCCAGGGCACCAAGAGACCCAGTACTTC. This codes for CASSLSPGHQETQYF.

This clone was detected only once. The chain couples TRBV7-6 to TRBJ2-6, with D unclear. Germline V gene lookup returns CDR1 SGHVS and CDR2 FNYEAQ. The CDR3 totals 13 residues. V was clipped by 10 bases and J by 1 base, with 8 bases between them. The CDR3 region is CATGGSGANVLTF. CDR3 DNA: TGTGCCACCGGTGGGTCTGGGGCCAACGTCCTGACTTTC.

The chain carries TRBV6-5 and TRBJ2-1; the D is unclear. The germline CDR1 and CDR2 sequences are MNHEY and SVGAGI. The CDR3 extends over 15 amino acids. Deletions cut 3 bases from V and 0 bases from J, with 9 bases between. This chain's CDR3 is CASSYFLSSYNEQFF. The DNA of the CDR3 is TGTGCCAGCAGTTATTTCTTGAGCTCCTACAATGAGCAGTTCTTC.

DNA for the CDR3: TGTGCCAGCAGTCCCTCGTACGGGGAGACCGACTATGGCTACACCTTC. As protein: CASSPSYGETDYGYTF. This chain uses TRBV28 with TRBJ1-2, with D uncertain. The V gene's germline CDR1 is MDHEN and CDR2 SYDVKM. The CDR3 spans 16 residues. V dropped 5 bases and J dropped 3 bases, with 19 bases sitting between them.

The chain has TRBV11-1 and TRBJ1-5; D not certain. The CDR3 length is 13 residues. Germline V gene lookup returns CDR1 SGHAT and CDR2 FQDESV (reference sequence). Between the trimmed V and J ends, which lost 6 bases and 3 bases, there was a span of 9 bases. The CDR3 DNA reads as TGTGCCAGCAGTTCAGGTTTCAATCAGCCCCAGCATTTT. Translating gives CASSSGFNQPQHF.